This entry lists 10 T cell receptor beta chains sequenced from one sample in a study of blood T cell dynamics during melanoma immunotherapy. Sample time point: week 3, after first cycle of checkpoint inhibitor. Here immunoSEQ multiplex PCR was the method, and the copy in TCRdb shows in-frame clones only, minus some. The table shows about 12,000 clones, with 88% occurring only once. Sequencing used blood, obtained from a patient treated with checkpoint blockade. The receptor source for this set is a human donor with melanoma.

This clone was detected only once. The chain combines TRBV6-6 with TRBJ2-7, with D unclear. Trimming took 0 bases from V and 0 from J, leaving 0 bases between them. The CDR3 covers 12 residues. Germline loops: CDR1 MNHNY, CDR2 SVGAGI (reference sequence). The CDR3 DNA sequence: TGTGCCAGCAGTTACTCCTCCTACGAGCAGTACTTC. Residues: CASSYSSYEQYF.

The chain uses TRBV5-6 and TRBJ1-4, with D possibly matching TRBD1 (6 bases). Germline loops: CDR1 SGHDT, CDR2 YYEEEE. V lost 5 bases and J lost 3, with 11 bases in between. CDR3 length: 14 amino acids. CDR3 sequence (DNA): TGTGCCAGCAGTAAGGGACACCCTAATGAAAAACTGTTTTTT. This codes for CASSKGHPNEKLFF. Variable domain in full (rest from reference TRBV5-6 and TRBJ1-4): DAGVTQSPTHLIKTRGQQVTLRCSPKSGHDTVSWYQQALGQGPQFIFQYYEEEERQRGNFPDRFSGHQFPNYSSELNVNALLLGDSALYLCASSKGHPNEKLFFGSGTQLSVL.

This chain connects TRBV21-1 to TRBJ1-2; TRBD1 reflects the table's D call only, with no check against the DNA. TRBV21-1 is deemed a pseudogene. The CDR3 has 16 residues. This chain's CDR3 is CASSKQYRDRGHGYTF. Written as DNA, the CDR3 is TGTGCCAGCAGTAAACAGTACCGGGACAGGGGGCATGGCTACACCTTC.

This chain joins TRBV7-2 and TRBJ2-1; D remains ambiguous. The V end lost 1 base, the J end lost 7 bases, and 8 bases lay between the germline ends. Germline CDR1 SGHTA, CDR2 FQGNSA. The CDR3 length is 13 residues. Here the CDR3 DNA reads TGTGCCAGCAGCTTAGTATACGGGAATGAGCAGTTCTTC. The encoded protein is CASSLVYGNEQFF.

The chain couples TRBV5-1 to TRBJ1-1; 10 nucleotides match TRBD1. With V trimmed by 4 bases and J by 2 bases, 8 bases remained unmatched. The CDR3 has 16 amino acids. The germline gives CDR1 SGHRS, CDR2 YFSETQ. The CDR3 nucleotides are TGCGCCAGCAGCCCCGGACAGGGGGTGGGAAACACTGAAGCTTTCTTT. It codes for CASSPGQGVGNTEAFF.

Only one count was recorded for this clone. CDR3 loop: CASSISTTLRQGYQPQHF. DNA of the CDR3: TGTGCCAGTAGTATCTCCACAACTCTGAGACAGGGCTATCAGCCCCAGCATTTT. The genes are TRBV19 and TRBJ1-5; 7 positions agree with TRBD1. V lost 3 bases to trimming and J lost 5 bases; unmatched junction nucleotides: 16. Germline V gene data show CDR1 as LNHDA and CDR2 as SQIVND (reference sequence). This CDR3 region has 18 residues. Based on the CDR3 plus reference TRBV19 and TRBJ1-5, the full variable domain is DGGITQSPKYLFRKEGQNVTLSCEQNLNHDAMYWYRQDPGQGLRLIYYSQIVNDFQKGDIAEGYSVSREKKESFPLTVTSAQKNPTAFYLCASSISTTLRQGYQPQHFGDGTRLSIL.

The V and J genes are TRBV7-9 and TRBJ1-2, with D unclear. Germline-derived CDR1 and CDR2 are SEHNR and FQNEAQ (reference sequence). The CDR3 is made up of 14 amino acids. With 0 bases removed from V and 4 bases from J, the gap between germline ends came to 9 bases. The CDR3 protein is CASSLAPAGYGYTF. In nucleotides, the CDR3 is TGTGCCAGCAGCTTAGCGCCGGCAGGCTATGGCTACACCTTC.

This chain uses TRBV29-1 with TRBJ2-5; 9 bases are a match to TRBD2. The CDR3 runs 13 residues. The V gene end was trimmed by 4 bases and the J gene end by 5 bases; junction bases not matched to a gene: 5. The V gene's germline CDR1 is SQVTM and CDR2 ANQGSEA. CDR3 in DNA: TGCAGCGTTGCCGCGGGAGGGTGGGAGACCCAGTACTTC. The encoded protein is CSVAAGGWETQYF.

The chain combines TRBV5-4 with TRBJ1-2, with TRBD1 matching over 7 bases. The CDR3 extends over 17 amino acids. Trimming took 1 base from V and 2 from J; bases not matched to a gene: 11. From germline, CDR1 is SGHNT and CDR2 YYREEE (reference sequence). CDR3 in amino acids: CASSLTSGGRFNYGYTF. CDR3 coding DNA: TGTGCCAGCAGCTTGACGTCAGGGGGAAGGTTCAACTATGGCTACACCTTC.

This clone occurred once. The rearrangement joins TRBV11-2 to TRBJ2-5; a weak D match, TRBD1 (6 bases). CDR1 SGHAT and CDR2 FQNNGV come from the germline V gene. This CDR3 spans 13 amino acids. V was shortened by 6 bases and J by 4 bases, with 12 bases between the two germline ends. In nucleotides, the CDR3 is TGTGCCAGCAGTCCCCAGGGGCGAGAGACCCAGTACTTC. This codes for CASSPQGRETQYF. Based on the CDR3 plus reference TRBV11-2 and TRBJ2-5, the full variable domain is EAGVAQSPRYKIIEKRQSVAFWCNPISGHATLYWYQQILGQGPKLLIQFQNNGVVDDSQLPKDRFSAERLKGVDSTLKIQPAKLEDSAVYLCASSPQGRETQYFGPGTRLLVL.